One and the same sample provided the 10 T cell receptor beta chains below, sequenced in a study of blood T cell repertoires in COVID-19. Method: immunoSEQ multiplex PCR; TCRdb's copy keeps in-frame clones and lacks some. Of 250,000 to 300,000 clones detected, less than 85% appear once; the ten largest clones hold roughly 4.5%. Sequencing was performed on peripheral blood. The origin of the receptors is a man aged 55 to 70 who had recovered from COVID-19.

J is TRBJ1-1 and V is TRBV9; 8 positions match TRBD1. This CDR3 is built from 16 residues. The V gene's germline CDR1 is SGDLS and CDR2 YYNGEE. With 1 base clipped from V and 1 base from J, the junction kept 6 bases outside the gene matches. This CDR3 reads CASSVISGTGNTEAFF. The CDR3, as DNA: TGTGCCAGCAGCGTAATCTCCGGGACAGGGAACACTGAAGCTTTCTTT.

The V gene is TRBV6-5, the J gene TRBJ2-2; 7 positions match TRBD1. Trimming removed 7 bases from V and 4 bases from J; junction bases left unmatched: 9. The germline V gene has CDR1 MNHEY and CDR2 SVGAGI. The CDR3 consists of 15 residues. Here the CDR3 DNA reads TGTGCCAGCACAACAGGGGACACAAGCACCGGGGAGCTGTTTTTT. Amino acid sequence: CASTTGDTSTGELFF.

This chain links TRBV30 with TRBJ2-5, with D uncertain. Germline V gives CDR1 GTSNPN, CDR2 SVGIG (reference sequence). The length of the CDR3 is 12 residues. V was cut by 1 base and J by 2 bases, with 5 bases left in between. CDR3 sequence (DNA): TGTGCCTGGAGTGCCGGGCAAGAGACCCAGTACTTC. It specifies CAWSAGQETQYF.

This clone was recorded only once. The chain links TRBV5-1 to TRBJ2-1; 9 nucleotides align to TRBD2. Trimming cost V 0 bases and J 7 bases; bases outside gene matches: 11. Germline CDR1 reads SGHRS; CDR2 reads YFSETQ. The CDR3 consists of 17 residues. The CDR3 DNA is TGCGCCAGCAGCTTGGTTAGCGGGGGAAGGGGTAGGAATGAGCAGTTCTTC. This translates into CASSLVSGGRGRNEQFF. The full variable domain, its missing parts supplied by reference TRBV5-1 and TRBJ2-1, is KAGVTQTPRYLIKTRGQQVTLSCSPISGHRSVSWYQQTPGQGLQFLFEYFSETQRNKGNFPGRFSGRQFSNSRSEMNVSTLELGDSALYLCASSLVSGGRGRNEQFFGPGTRLTVL.

The V and J genes are TRBV7-2 and TRBJ2-3; D is ambiguous. The CDR3 spans 15 residues. Germline CDR1 SGHTA, CDR2 FQGNSA. Trimming stripped 5 bases from V and 0 bases from J, with 12 bases between. CDR3 protein: CASSPTPISTDTQYF. In nucleotides, the CDR3 is TGTGCCAGCAGCCCGACTCCTATTAGCACAGATACGCAGTATTTT.

This CDR3 is CASSRELGLPQDEQFF. CDR3 nucleotides: TGTGCCAGCAGCCGGGAGCTGGGACTGCCCCAGGATGAGCAGTTCTTC. The V and J genes are TRBV4-2 and TRBJ2-1; maybe TRBD2 (6 bases). Trimming removed 4 bases at V and 8 bases at J, with 21 bases between. The CDR3 runs to 16 residues. The germline CDR1 and CDR2 sequences are LGHNA and YNFKEQ.

This chain connects TRBV3-1 (or the pseudogene TRBV3-2) to TRBJ2-7; D might be TRBD2 (6 bases). Germline-derived CDR1 and CDR2 are LGHDT and YNNKEL (reference sequence). The CDR3 has 14 amino acids. Trimming took 1 base from V and 5 from J, leaving 12 bases between them. CDR3 loop: CASSQAGVINEQYF. CDR3 nucleotides: TGTGCCAGCAGCCAAGCGGGAGTGATCAACGAGCAGTACTTC.

This clone appeared once. V and J are TRBV21-1 and TRBJ2-7; TRBD1, the table's D call, was not compared with the DNA. TRBV21-1 counts as a pseudogene. The CDR3 runs 13 residues. The CDR3 sequence is CASSLGPHYEQYF. CDR3 nucleotides: TGTGCCAGTTCTCTGGGGCCTCACTACGAGCAGTACTTC.

The genes are TRBV28 and TRBJ1-1, with no clear D. Trimming stripped 5 bases from V and 6 bases from J, with 19 bases between. Germline assignment: CDR1 MDHEN and CDR2 SYDVKM. The CDR3 consists of 15 residues. The CDR3 is CASSPAGSVDAEAFF. The CDR3 DNA reads as TGTGCCAGCAGTCCGGCCGGGTCGGTCGACGCTGAAGCTTTCTTT.

V is TRBV9 and J is TRBJ2-3; a weak D match, TRBD2 (5 bases). Trimming removed 0 bases at V and 1 base at J, with 6 bases between. The CDR3 runs 14 residues. Germline V gene lookup returns CDR1 SGDLS and CDR2 YYNGEE. The CDR3 region is CASSVERGTDTQYF. The CDR3 DNA is TGTGCCAGCAGCGTAGAGAGGGGCACAGATACGCAGTATTTT.